Each of the 15 T cell receptor beta chains below was sequenced from the same sample in a study of T cells after yellow fever vaccination. MiXCR was run by TCRdb on the 5' RACE reads, yielding one entry per CDR3 protein. The sample holds about 150,000 distinct CDR3 sequences, just over 6.5% seen once. The specimen was CD4+ T cells sorted from PBMCs, collected 10 days after the yellow fever booster vaccination. The receptors originated from a man under 40 who received the YFV17D yellow fever vaccine.

This clonotype was seen at least ten times. The junction differs from germline at one of its ends, possibly a read error. The chain carries TRBV28 and TRBJ2-1; TRBD2 is a possible D gene (6 bases). The length of the CDR3 is 15 residues. CDR1 MDHEN and CDR2 SYDVKM come from the germline V gene. The CDR3 loop is CASSLWRDSDNEQFF. Written as DNA, the CDR3 is TGTGCCAGCAGTTTATGGCGGGACTCCGACAATGAGCAGTTCTTC.

In its sample, this clonotype was seen a few times. The V call is TRBV5-4, the J call TRBJ2-5; D not certain. The CDR3 spans 13 residues. The germline V gene has CDR1 SGHNT and CDR2 YYREEE (reference sequence). V was trimmed by 4 bases and J by 5 bases, leaving 12 bases between them. CDR3 region: CASSVNGPETQYF. The CDR3 DNA follows: TGTGCCAGCAGCGTGAACGGCCCGGAGACCCAGTACTTC. Variable domain in full (rest from reference TRBV5-4 and TRBJ2-5): ETGVTQSPTHLIKTRGQQVTLRCSSQSGHNTVSWYQQALGQGPQFIFQYYREEENGRGNFPPRFSGLQFPNYSSELNVNALELDDSALYLCASSVNGPETQYFGPGTRLLVL.

The table lists this clonotype with many counts. The rearrangement joins TRBV7-9 to TRBJ1-2, with 9 bases fitting TRBD1. V lost 5 bases and J lost 4; bases outside the gene matches: 8. CDR1 and CDR2 (germline): SEHNR, FQNEAQ (reference sequence). The CDR3 is made up of 15 amino acids. In DNA form, the CDR3 reads TGTGCCAGCAGCCCCCGCATGACAGGGGGCTATGGCTACACCTTC. Its protein product is CASSPRMTGGYGYTF.

This clonotype came up many times. This sequence joins TRBV5-1 and TRBJ2-1, with D perhaps TRBD2 (7 bases). From germline, CDR1 is SGHRS and CDR2 YFSETQ. The CDR3 extends over 16 amino acids. The V gene lost 0 bases and the J gene lost 6 bases, with 16 bases spanning the gap. The CDR3 nucleotides are TGCGCCAGCAGCTTGGCGGGGGGCGATGGTTTCAATGAGCAGTTCTTC. Translating gives CASSLAGGDGFNEQFF.

This clonotype has a count of ten or more. The CDR3 DNA is TGTGCCAGCAGCCAAGGACCTGGTACCGGCGGGGAACAGCAGTTCTTC. This gives the protein CASSQGPGTGGEQQFF. The chain links TRBV4-2 to TRBJ2-1; D possibly corresponds to TRBD2 (6 bases). With 1 base removed from V and 11 bases from J, the gap between germline ends came to 21 bases. CDR3 size: 16 residues. Germline V gene sequence: CDR1 LGHNA, CDR2 YNFKEQ.

This clonotype was observed many times. The CDR3 loop reads CASSDNRKNTEAFF. Here the CDR3 DNA reads TGTGCCAGCAGTGATAACAGGAAGAACACTGAAGCTTTCTTT. The rearrangement uses TRBV25-1 and TRBJ1-1; D perhaps matches TRBD1 (5 bases). The germline V and J ends were trimmed by 3 bases and 1 base, with 9 bases remaining between them. Germline-derived CDR1 and CDR2 are MGHDK and SYGVNS. This CDR3 region has 14 residues.

This chain links TRBV28 with TRBJ2-1, with 14 positions matching TRBD2. Trimming took 8 bases from V and 4 from J; bases not matched to a gene: 1. Looked up from germline, CDR1 is MDHEN and CDR2 is SYDVKM. The CDR3 totals 14 residues. CDR3 amino acids: CASRLAGGYNEQFF. The DNA of the CDR3 is TGTGCCAGCCGACTAGCGGGAGGGTACAATGAGCAGTTCTTC.

V gene TRBV5-1 combines with J gene TRBJ1-6, with a tentative D call TRBD1 (5 bases). This CDR3 comprises 15 residues. Germline V gene lookup returns CDR1 SGHRS and CDR2 YFSETQ. V was trimmed by 1 base and J by 2 bases, leaving 7 bases between them. Here the CDR3 DNA reads TGCGCCAGCAGCTTGCAGGGTACCTATAATTCACCCCTCCACTTT. This sequence encodes CASSLQGTYNSPLHF.

The table lists this clonotype with many counts. V gene TRBV18 combines with J gene TRBJ2-3; 7 nucleotides agree with TRBD2. In germline, CDR1 is KGHSH, CDR2 LQKENI. The ends lost 6 bases at V and 0 bases at J; junction bases unmatched: 9. This CDR3 is built from 16 residues. As DNA, the CDR3 is TGTGCCAGCTCGGGGTCTAGCGGACTCAGCACAGATACGCAGTATTTT. Protein product: CASSGSSGLSTDTQYF.

This clonotype was recorded many times. The chain recombines TRBV20-1 with TRBJ2-7; a weak D match, TRBD1 (6 bases). CDR1 is DFQATT and CDR2 is SNEGSKA in the germline V gene (reference sequence). Trimming cost V 6 bases and J 7 bases, with 16 bases left between them. The length of the CDR3 is 12 residues. The chain's CDR3 is CSASLQGREQYF. The CDR3 DNA reads as TGCAGTGCGTCACTACAGGGTCGGGAGCAGTACTTC.

This clonotype has at least ten counts. The genes are TRBV20-1 and TRBJ2-1; 11 positions agree with TRBD2. Looked up from germline, CDR1 is DFQATT and CDR2 is SNEGSKA (reference sequence). The CDR3 is 14 amino acids. V was clipped by 6 bases and J by 4 bases; unmatched bases: 5. The CDR3 DNA sequence: TGCAGTGCCCTCCGACTAGCGGGGTACAATGAGCAGTTCTTC. Its protein product is CSALRLAGYNEQFF.

The table lists this clonotype with many counts. This rearrangement joins TRBV20-1 to TRBJ2-1; D is possibly TRBD1 or TRBD2 (6 bases each). CDR3 length: 12 amino acids. The germline V gene encodes CDR1 DFQATT and CDR2 SNEGSKA (reference sequence). Trimming shortened V by 6 bases and J by 3 bases, and 9 bases separated the two germline ends. The CDR3 DNA reads TGCAGTGCGGGGGGCCACTACAATGAGCAGTTCTTC. Its protein product is CSAGGHYNEQFF.

This clonotype appeared many times. The chain recombines TRBV25-1 with TRBJ2-7; tentative D call: TRBD2 (5 bases). The CDR3 is 16 residues long. From germline, CDR1 is MGHDK and CDR2 SYGVNS. V shed 6 bases and J shed 0 bases, with 18 bases lying between them. In nucleotides, the CDR3 is TGTGCCAGCAGCCCCAAGGCTGAGGGAAGCTCCTACGAGCAGTACTTC. Residues: CASSPKAEGSSYEQYF.

Many counts were recorded for this clonotype. The CDR3, as DNA: TGTGCCAGCAGCTTGATTCCCCCTAGATCGACCGGGGAGCTGTTTTTT. Residues: CASSLIPPRSTGELFF. V gene TRBV7-3 combines with J gene TRBJ2-2, with no clear D. V was pared by 3 bases and J by 5 bases, with 16 bases between. There are 16 residues in the CDR3. CDR1 is SGHTA, CDR2 FQGTGA, per germline.

This clonotype was picked up many times. This sequence joins TRBV2 and TRBJ1-1; 9 nucleotides line up with TRBD1. The CDR3 contains 11 residues. From germline, CDR1 is SNHLY and CDR2 FYNNEI. In nucleotides, the CDR3 is TGTGTCAGGGGACAGGGTCTTGAGGCTTTCTTT. Its protein product is CVRGQGLEAFF.